Sequencing of this TCR beta chain was carried out in a study of T cells in Graves' hyperthyroidism and ophthalmopathy. CDR1 and CDR2 (germline): SGHAT, FQNNGV. The CDR3 loop spans 14 amino acids. V lost 0 bases and J 3 bases, leaving 6 bases between the germline ends. This clonotype was counted ten times or more. Lactation, pregnancy, other autoimmune disease or uncontrolled infection led to exclusion of patients. RNA transcripts provided the source from which TCR beta CDR3 regions were amplified. With the HTBI primer set, the TCR CDR3 went through a first round of RT-PCR. Via MiXCR, TCRdb re-called the multiplex PCR reads, giving one row per CDR3 protein. The sample has about 400,000 distinct CDR3 sequences; roughly 13% are singletons.

The TCR originated in a woman aged 18-35 years with Graves' hyperthyroidism. This chain connects TRBV11-2 to TRBJ2-1; the D is unclear. Sequenced: blood. The CDR3 DNA is TGTGCCAGCAGCTTAGAAGCTAGCTACAATGAGCAGTTCTTC. Residues: CASSLEASYNEQFF.